This T cell receptor (beta chain) was profiled in a study of cytomegalovirus exposure and HLA in healthy donors. Study background: The roughly 130 validation repertoires used the same platform as the roughly 620 first-cohort repertoires, a later analysis reported. Study-wide results and caveats: While the bulk of TCR sequences proved rare, some public TCRs turned up in many donors.

The donors were part of the validation cohort of 120 subjects. That cohort was separate from the first cohort, which comprised 550 to 750 subjects. This clone was recorded once. What it recognizes is unknown. Only in-frame clones appear in the TCRdb table, and some are missing; sequencing was by immunoSEQ multiplex PCR. The table lists a few hundred thousand clones, 65% to 85% of them singletons, with over 11% in the top ten. This CDR3 contains 15 residues. From germline, CDR1 is SGHRS and CDR2 YFSETQ. V was clipped by 5 bases and J by 0 bases; unmatched bases: 7. The TCR was taken from a woman aged 25 to 39 in good health and CMV-seropositive. The J gene is TRBJ2-7, the V gene TRBV5-1, with 8 positions matching TRBD1. Sequencing was performed on PBMCs. In DNA form, the CDR3 reads TGCGCCAGCAGTAGGGGACAGGAATACTCCTACGAGCAGTACTTC. It encodes CASSRGQEYSYEQYF.